This paragraph reports one TCR beta chain. This CDR3 has 14 residues. Germline V gene data show CDR1 as MNHEY and CDR2 as SVGEGT. V was trimmed by 2 bases and J by 6 bases, leaving 11 bases between them. This specimen comes from a study of blood T cell repertoires in COVID-19. Turning to the study itself: Nucleic acid was either cDNA or gDNA, and it came from T cells, B-cell-depleted T cells, or PBMCs.

The study recruited people aged about 18 to 90 years across approximately 24 US areas. Among Cohort 3 donors, those recovered had two negative PCRs, clearance, or symptom resolution. Authors' processing steps: Cell counts per sample came from amplifying reference gene primers. The repertoire was sequenced with immunoSEQ multiplex PCR; TCRdb's copy has only in-frame clones and lacks some. For V, J and clone size, that table is used; D and trimming come from the DNA. Here the sample spans 190,000 or so clones, roughly four fifths being singletons. This clonotype was obtained from a man between 40 and 49 years old who had recovered from COVID-19. The chain employs TRBV6-2 or TRBV6-3 and TRBJ2-1, with a weak D call TRBD2 (6 bases). Source material: PBMCs or T cells enriched from blood (not recorded which). Written as DNA, the CDR3 is TGTGCCAGCAGTTACGCCGGGACTCTCAATGAGCAGTTCTTC. Translated, it gives CASSYAGTLNEQFF.